The sequence of this T cell receptor (beta chain) was determined in a study of T cells in localized non-small cell lung cancer. General observations from the study: The study found T cell clonality highest in uninvolved adjacent lung, above tumor. Among the top 100 tumor clones, a median approximately 62 appeared in adjacent lung. A raised T cell density in blood coincided with lengthier overall survival.

Repertoires were generated with immunoSEQ multiplex PCR, while TCRdb's copy carries only in-frame clones and drops some. The sample has about 2,000 clones; roughly 30% are singletons. The CDR3 loop spans 14 amino acids. Germline-derived CDR1 and CDR2 are MDHEN and SYDVKM. Trimming took 2 bases from V and 11 from J, leaving 18 bases between them. Within the sample, this clone is large. As yet, its antigen is unknown. Sample: normal lung tissue next to the tumor, taken before any cancer treatment. This sequence was found in a woman aged 40 to 75 with stage II squamous cell lung carcinoma. The rearrangement uses TRBV28 and TRBJ1-1, with D possibly TRBD1 on 5 matching bases. The CDR3 DNA follows: TGTGCCAGCAGTTTAACAGGCGGGGATCGATCCGCTTTCTTT. Amino acid sequence: CASSLTGGDRSAFF.